This TCR beta chain was retrieved from a study of Ad26.COV2.S vaccination and SARS-CoV-2 variants. Study summary: A participant enrolled in the COV1001 Ad26.COV2.S trial arm provided the sample. Into the muscle, Ad26.COV2.S was dosed once or twice, 56 days apart. General observations from the study: Analyses that measured TCR breadth and depth may have underestimated total T cell responses.

Between the trimmed V and J ends, which lost 4 bases and 12 bases, there was a span of 13 bases. The CDR3 spans 12 residues. CDR1 is SGHTA and CDR2 is FQGNSA in the germline V gene. Method: immunoSEQ multiplex PCR; TCRdb's copy keeps in-frame clones and lacks some. This table has fewer than 800,000 clones, around 92% appearing once. Treatment meaning: 15 to 20 received Ad26.COV2.S at low or high dose, single or two shots; a few received placebo; per-sample allocation not given. It was on day 63 after the first vaccine or placebo injection that samples were taken. An adult of 18-55 years in Boston served as donor. As for this clone: Its target is unknown.

Sample: peripheral blood, taken in a trial of Ad26.COV2.S vaccine versus placebo. J is TRBJ2-1 and V is TRBV7-2; D may be TRBD1 (6 bases). The source is a person aged 18-60 years who received the Ad26.COV2.S COVID-19 vaccine or a placebo. The CDR3 loop is CASSSQGMGQFF. CDR3 bases: TGTGCCAGCAGCTCGCAGGGGATGGGGCAGTTCTTC.